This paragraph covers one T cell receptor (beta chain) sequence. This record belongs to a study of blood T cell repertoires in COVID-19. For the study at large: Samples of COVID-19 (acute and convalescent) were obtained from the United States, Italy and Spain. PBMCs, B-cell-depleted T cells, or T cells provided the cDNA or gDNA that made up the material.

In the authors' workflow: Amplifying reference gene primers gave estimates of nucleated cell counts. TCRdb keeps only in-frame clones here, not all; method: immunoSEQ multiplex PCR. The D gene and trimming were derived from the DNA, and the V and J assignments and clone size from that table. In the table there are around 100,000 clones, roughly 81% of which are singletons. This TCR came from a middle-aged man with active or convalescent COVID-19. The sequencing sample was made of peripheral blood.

The CDR3 region is CASSVAWASSEQYF. CDR3 DNA: TGTGCCAGCAGCGTAGCTTGGGCTTCGAGTGAGCAGTACTTC. The chain combines TRBV9 with TRBJ2-7; D unresolved. V was clipped by 0 bases and J by 7 bases, with 14 bases between them. The germline V gene has CDR1 SGDLS and CDR2 YYNGEE. The CDR3 contains 14 residues.